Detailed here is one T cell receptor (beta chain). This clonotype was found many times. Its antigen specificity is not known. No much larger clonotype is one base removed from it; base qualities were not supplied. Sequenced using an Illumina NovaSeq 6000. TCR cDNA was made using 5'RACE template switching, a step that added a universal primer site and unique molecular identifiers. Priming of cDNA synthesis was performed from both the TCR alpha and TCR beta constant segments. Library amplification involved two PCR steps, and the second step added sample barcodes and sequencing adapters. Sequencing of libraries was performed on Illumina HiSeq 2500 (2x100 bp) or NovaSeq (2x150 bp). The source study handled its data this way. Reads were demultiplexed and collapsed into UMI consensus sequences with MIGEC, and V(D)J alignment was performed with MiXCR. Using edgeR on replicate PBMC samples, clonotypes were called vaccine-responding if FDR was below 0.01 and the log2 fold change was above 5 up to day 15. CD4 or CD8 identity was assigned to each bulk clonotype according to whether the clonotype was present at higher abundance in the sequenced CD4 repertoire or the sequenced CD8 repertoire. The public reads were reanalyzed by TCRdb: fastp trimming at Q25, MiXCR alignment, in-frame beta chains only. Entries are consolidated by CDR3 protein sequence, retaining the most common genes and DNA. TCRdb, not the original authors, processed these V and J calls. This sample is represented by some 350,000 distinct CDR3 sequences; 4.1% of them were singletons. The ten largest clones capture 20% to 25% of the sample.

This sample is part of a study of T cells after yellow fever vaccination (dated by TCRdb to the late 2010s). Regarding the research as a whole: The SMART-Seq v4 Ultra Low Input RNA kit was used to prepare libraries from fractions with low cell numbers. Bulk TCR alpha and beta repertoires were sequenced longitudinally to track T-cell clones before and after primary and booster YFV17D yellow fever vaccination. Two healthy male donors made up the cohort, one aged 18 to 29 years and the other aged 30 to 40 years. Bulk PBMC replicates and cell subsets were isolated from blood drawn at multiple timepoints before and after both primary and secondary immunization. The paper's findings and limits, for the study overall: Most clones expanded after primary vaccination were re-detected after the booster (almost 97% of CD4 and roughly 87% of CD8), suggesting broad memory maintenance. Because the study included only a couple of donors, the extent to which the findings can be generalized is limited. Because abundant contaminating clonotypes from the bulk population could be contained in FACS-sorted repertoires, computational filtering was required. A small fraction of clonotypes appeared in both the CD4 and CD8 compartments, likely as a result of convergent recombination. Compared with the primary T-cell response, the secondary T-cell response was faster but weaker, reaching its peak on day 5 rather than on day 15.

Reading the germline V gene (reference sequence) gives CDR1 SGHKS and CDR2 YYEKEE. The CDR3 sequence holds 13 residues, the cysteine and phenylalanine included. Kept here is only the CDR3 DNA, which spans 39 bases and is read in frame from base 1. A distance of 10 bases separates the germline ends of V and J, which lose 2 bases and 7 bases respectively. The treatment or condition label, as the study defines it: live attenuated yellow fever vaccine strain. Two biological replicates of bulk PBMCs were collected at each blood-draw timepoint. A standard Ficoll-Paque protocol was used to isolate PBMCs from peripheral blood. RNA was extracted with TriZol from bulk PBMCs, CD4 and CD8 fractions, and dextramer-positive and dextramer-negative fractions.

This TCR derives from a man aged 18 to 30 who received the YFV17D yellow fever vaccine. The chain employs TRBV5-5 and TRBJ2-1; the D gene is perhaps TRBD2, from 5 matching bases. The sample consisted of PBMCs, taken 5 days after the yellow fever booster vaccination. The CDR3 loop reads CASSLWGANEQFF. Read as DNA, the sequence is TGTGCCAGCAGCTTATGGGGAGCTAATGAGCAGTTCTTC.